The source of this TCR beta chain is a study of T cells in Graves' hyperthyroidism and ophthalmopathy. Whole-study results and caveats: Ophthalmopathy and stable hyperthyroidism were told apart by a 13 V-J model. In blood, most of the thyroid clonotypes expanded above 0.001 were also present. With a median lead of approximately 6 months before onset, the model predicted ophthalmopathy.

The junction had 6 bases not matched to a gene; V was cut back by 3 bases and J by 1 base. In germline, CDR1 is KGHDR, CDR2 SFDVKD. The CDR3 loop spans 17 amino acids. This clonotype was counted once. Its antigen is unidentified. A single base separates this from a much larger clone, so it may be a read error. The source material, RNA transcripts, was used to amplify TCR beta CDR3 regions. The HTBI primer set served for first-round RT-PCR of the TCR CDR3. TCRdb redid the calling of the multiplex PCR reads with MiXCR, one entry per CDR3 protein. Of over 650,000 distinct CDR3 sequences listed, 45% are singletons. Clinical symptoms, serum thyroxine, TRAb, thyroid ultrasound and orbital computed tomography informed diagnoses.

The sample comprised peripheral blood or thyroid tissue (not recorded which). The sequence was obtained from an adult man with Graves' disease, either hyperthyroidism or ophthalmopathy (not recorded which). The chain recombines TRBV24-1 with TRBJ2-2; TRBD1 aligns across 8 bases. In DNA form, the CDR3 reads TGTGCCACCAGTGATAGGCAGGGGGCCGGGAACACCGGGGAGCTGTTTTTT. Protein sequence: CATSDRQGAGNTGELFF.